The sequence of this T cell receptor beta chain was determined in a study of blood T cells in healthy people across ages. Study-level points and caveats: Naive T cell percentage showed a strong correlation with the diversity of TCR beta. Per million T cells, TCR beta diversity dropped roughly linearly as age increased.

A sample-barcoded 5' primer and a J-beta primer mix were used in a second PCR of roughly 6 to 12 cycles. TCRdb itself ran the 5' RACE reads through MiXCR, one entry per CDR3 protein. This table has roughly 930,000 distinct CDR3 sequences, around 46% appearing once. This clonotype has only a few counts. The antigen remains undetermined. Isolated per sample were at least 6 million PBMCs. The receptor was derived from a man aged 25 to 45 in good health. The sequenced material came from blood.

The CDR3 loop reads CASSQEISGGPYNEQFF. Here the CDR3 DNA reads TGTGCCAGCAGCCAAGAAATTAGCGGGGGCCCTTACAATGAGCAGTTCTTC. J is TRBJ2-1 and V is TRBV3-1, with 9 bases identical to TRBD2. V was clipped by 0 bases and J by 4 bases; unmatched bases: 7. The CDR3 extends over 17 amino acids. Germline assignment: CDR1 LGHDT and CDR2 YNNKEL (reference sequence).